This is a list of T cell receptor beta chains from one sample in a study of blood T cell repertoires in COVID-19. The protocol was immunoSEQ multiplex PCR, while the TCRdb copy is restricted to in-frame clones and leaves out a portion. This table has about 86,000 clones, approximately 88% appearing once. The sequenced sample was peripheral blood. The receptors come from a woman over 75 with active or convalescent COVID-19. The CDR3 runs from the conserved cysteine through the conserved F or W. Each record gives: CDR3 DNA, CDR3 protein, V gene, clone size, J gene, D gene. The D gene is left open where the match is weak. Clone size appears in some rows only: once, few, many, or a class for an expanded clone.

cdr3_nt: TGTGCCAGCAGCCTCGGACAGCCGAACACTGAAGCTTTCTTT
cdr3_aa: CASSLGQPNTEAFF
v_call: TRBV5-8
clone_size: .
j_call: TRBJ1-1
d_call: .

cdr3_nt: TGTGCCAGCAGTTTAAAACGCGGGGTTAGGACCTATAATTCACCCCTCCACTTT
cdr3_aa: CASSLKRGVRTYNSPLHF
v_call: TRBV28
clone_size: .
j_call: TRBJ1-6
d_call: .

cdr3_nt: TGTGCCAGCAGCTTAGGGACTTTAGCGGGATTCGCAGATACGCAGTATTTT
cdr3_aa: CASSLGTLAGFADTQYF
v_call: TRBV7-2
clone_size: once
j_call: TRBJ2-3
d_call: TRBD2

cdr3_nt: TGCAGCGTTGTCCCTTTAGCGGGGGGATCGCAGTATTTT
cdr3_aa: CSVVPLAGGSQYF
v_call: TRBV29-1
clone_size: once
j_call: TRBJ2-3
d_call: TRBD2

cdr3_nt: TGCGCCAGCGTTCTCCCCCCTGGGGCGGATAGCAATCAGCCCCAGCATTTT
cdr3_aa: CASVLPPGADSNQPQHF
v_call: TRBV23-1
clone_size: .
j_call: TRBJ1-5
d_call: .

cdr3_nt: TGTGCCAGCAACCGGGGGGGGCTCCAAGAGACCCAGTACTTC
cdr3_aa: CASNRGGLQETQYF
v_call: TRBV9
clone_size: .
j_call: TRBJ2-5
d_call: TRBD2

cdr3_nt: TGTGCCAGCTCCGGACAGAGGGATGAAAAACTGTTTTTT
cdr3_aa: CASSGQRDEKLFF
v_call: TRBV18
clone_size: few
j_call: TRBJ1-4
d_call: .

cdr3_nt: TGTGCCAGCAGTCAGGGGGGTGACACTGAAGCTTTCTTT
cdr3_aa: CASSQGGDTEAFF
v_call: TRBV6-2/TRBV6-3
clone_size: .
j_call: TRBJ1-1
d_call: TRBD1

cdr3_nt: TGTGCCAGCAGCGTAGAGGGGCGGCCTAATGAAAAACTGTTTTTT
cdr3_aa: CASSVEGRPNEKLFF
v_call: TRBV9
clone_size: few
j_call: TRBJ1-4
d_call: .

cdr3_nt: TGTGCCATCAGAGGCGCGGCAACTAATGAAAAACTGTTTTTT
cdr3_aa: CAIRGAATNEKLFF
v_call: TRBV10-3
clone_size: .
j_call: TRBJ1-4
d_call: .

cdr3_nt: TGTGCCAGCAGCCTAATAGACAGGTCCCACACCCAGTACTTC
cdr3_aa: CASSLIDRSHTQYF
v_call: TRBV5-6
clone_size: .
j_call: TRBJ2-5
d_call: .

cdr3_nt: TGCGCCAGCAGCCGTGAGGCGGGCGCCGTAGGAGGCACCATATATTTT
cdr3_aa: CASSREAGAVGGTIYF
v_call: TRBV5-1
clone_size: .
j_call: TRBJ1-3
d_call: .

cdr3_nt: TGTGCCAGCGGATCTAACGACTTGACCTACAATGAGCAGTTCTTC
cdr3_aa: CASGSNDLTYNEQFF
v_call: TRBV11-3
clone_size: .
j_call: TRBJ2-1
d_call: .

cdr3_nt: TGTGCCAGCAGCCTAGCGGGAGGTGAGCAGTTCTTC
cdr3_aa: CASSLAGGEQFF
v_call: TRBV12-3/TRBV12-4
clone_size: .
j_call: TRBJ2-1
d_call: TRBD2

cdr3_nt: TGTGCCATCAGCCCTGGGACAGGGGGTAAAGCTTTCTTT
cdr3_aa: CAISPGTGGKAFF
v_call: TRBV10-3
clone_size: .
j_call: TRBJ1-1
d_call: TRBD1

cdr3_nt: TGTGCCAGCAGCTTAGGATTTACCGCTACCTACGAGCAGTACTTC
cdr3_aa: CASSLGFTATYEQYF
v_call: TRBV7-2
clone_size: .
j_call: TRBJ2-7
d_call: .

cdr3_nt: TGTGCCAGCAGTGAAGGACAGTCCTATAATTCACCCCTCCACTTT
cdr3_aa: CASSEGQSYNSPLHF
v_call: TRBV6-1
clone_size: once
j_call: TRBJ1-6
d_call: .

cdr3_nt: TGTGCCAGCAGCCGCGGGGGGGACACCGGGGAGCTGTTTTTT
cdr3_aa: CASSRGGDTGELFF
v_call: TRBV7-9
clone_size: .
j_call: TRBJ2-2
d_call: TRBD2

cdr3_nt: TGTGCCAGCAGCCAAGCACGGCGGGGAACTGAAGCTTTCTTT
cdr3_aa: CASSQARRGTEAFF
v_call: TRBV3-1/TRBV3-2
clone_size: .
j_call: TRBJ1-1
d_call: .

cdr3_nt: TGTGCCAGCAGCCAAGATCCGGGGTCCTACAATGAGCAGTTCTTC
cdr3_aa: CASSQDPGSYNEQFF
v_call: TRBV3-1/TRBV3-2
clone_size: .
j_call: TRBJ2-1
d_call: .

cdr3_nt: TGCAGCGTTGTGAGGGGACAGGGGAACACAGATACGCAGTATTTT
cdr3_aa: CSVVRGQGNTDTQYF
v_call: TRBV29-1
clone_size: .
j_call: TRBJ2-3
d_call: TRBD1

cdr3_nt: TGTGCCACCTCTCGGCGGGAGGGCTTCGATACGCAGTATTTT
cdr3_aa: CATSRREGFDTQYF
v_call: TRBV19
clone_size: .
j_call: TRBJ2-3
d_call: TRBD2

cdr3_nt: TGTGCCAGCAGCCAACGGACAGTGATCTACGAGCAGTACTTC
cdr3_aa: CASSQRTVIYEQYF
v_call: TRBV3-1/TRBV3-2
clone_size: .
j_call: TRBJ2-7
d_call: .

cdr3_nt: TGTGCCAGCAGGGATACCGGGACAGGCTACGAGCAGTACTTC
cdr3_aa: CASRDTGTGYEQYF
v_call: TRBV5-6
clone_size: .
j_call: TRBJ2-7
d_call: TRBD1

cdr3_nt: TGTGCCAGCAGTCGGGACTTCCCCAATAGCAATCAGCCCCAGCATTTT
cdr3_aa: CASSRDFPNSNQPQHF
v_call: TRBV28
clone_size: .
j_call: TRBJ1-5
d_call: .

cdr3_nt: TGTGCCAGCAGCTTTTTCCACTCTGGGGCCAACGTCCTGACTTTC
cdr3_aa: CASSFFHSGANVLTF
v_call: TRBV7-6
clone_size: .
j_call: TRBJ2-6
d_call: .

cdr3_nt: TGTGCCAGCAGCCTGGGACAGGGTGAGACCCAGTACTTC
cdr3_aa: CASSLGQGETQYF
v_call: TRBV5-6
clone_size: .
j_call: TRBJ2-5
d_call: TRBD1

cdr3_nt: TGCAGCGTTAGTGGGACAGGGACCGAGCAGTACTTC
cdr3_aa: CSVSGTGTEQYF
v_call: TRBV29-1
clone_size: .
j_call: TRBJ2-7
d_call: TRBD1